Described below is a single T cell receptor (beta chain) sequence and its context. It was with random hexamers that about 0.45 to 1 ug RNA was reverse transcribed. The CDR3 of TCR beta was amplified by immunoSEQ multiplex PCR across 54 Vbeta and 13 Jbeta. TCRdb itself ran the immunoSEQ multiplex PCR reads through MiXCR, one entry per CDR3 protein. The sample holds about 69,000 distinct CDR3 sequences; about 91% are singletons and the top ten take less than 0.6%. This entry belongs to a study of CD8 T cells in Susac syndrome. CDR3 size: 19 residues. Trimming took 2 bases from V and 3 from J, leaving 26 bases between them. Germline V lookup: CDR1 SGHVS, CDR2 FNYEAQ. The multiple sclerosis control group was made up of treatment-naive patients with stable or active relapsing-remitting disease.

The sample comprised CD8+ T cells from PBMCs. This TCR was sampled from a human donor with multiple sclerosis. This sequence joins TRBV7-6 and TRBJ2-7, with D possibly matching TRBD1 (6 bases). CDR3 protein: CASSLRKAGQIISNYEQYF. In DNA form, the CDR3 reads TGTGCCAGCAGCTTAAGGAAAGCAGGACAGATCATTTCTAACTACGAGCAGTACTTC.